Presented here are 10 T cell receptor beta chains from one specimen sequenced in a study of cytomegalovirus exposure and HLA in healthy donors. Primers: 60 Vbeta forward and 13 Jbeta reverse. Profiling relied on immunoSEQ multiplex PCR, and the TCRdb table lists in-frame clones only, not all of them. The data show some 74,000 clones, around three quarters seen once. The sequenced material came from PBMCs. These receptors all come from a male donor in good health and CMV-seronegative.

CDR3: CASSEGQSTDTQYF. As DNA, the CDR3 is TGCGCCAGCAGTGAGGGCCAGTCCACAGATACGCAGTATTTT. The rearrangement joins TRBV10-2 to TRBJ2-3; D uncertain. Germline V gene data show CDR1 as WSHSY and CDR2 as SAAADI. The CDR3 is made up of 14 amino acids. The V gene lost 2 bases and the J gene lost 2 bases, with 8 bases spanning the gap.

As to this clone: One end of the junction is discordant with germline, which a read error may explain. The chain is built from TRBV7-9 and TRBJ1-2; D remains unclear. Germline V CDR1 and CDR2: SEHNR, FQNEAQ (reference sequence). The CDR3 covers 12 residues. CDR3 sequence (DNA): TGTTCCAGCAGTCCAGAAAACTATGGCTACACCTTC. Translation gives CSSSPENYGYTF.

V is TRBV5-1 and J is TRBJ2-5; 9 nucleotides agree with TRBD2. CDR1 is SGHRS and CDR2 is YFSETQ in the germline V gene. The junction had 7 bases not matched to a gene; V was cut back by 0 bases and J by 4 bases. CDR3 length: 16 amino acids. The CDR3 loop reads CASSLVGGGAPETQYF. CDR3 bases: TGCGCCAGCAGCTTGGTTGGCGGGGGGGCCCCAGAGACCCAGTACTTC.

The rearrangement uses TRBV5-1 and TRBJ2-3; TRBD2 agrees at 10 bases. The ends lost 4 bases at V and 5 bases at J; junction bases unmatched: 7. Germline V gene data show CDR1 as SGHRS and CDR2 as YFSETQ. CDR3 length: 15 amino acids. CDR3 bases: TGCGCCAGCAGCGCCGGACTAGCGGCAGAAGATACGCAGTATTTT. Its protein is CASSAGLAAEDTQYF.

This chain uses TRBV5-4 with TRBJ1-6; the match to TRBD1 covers 7 bases. The CDR3 sequence is 15 residues long. V trimming: 4 bases; J trimming: 7 bases; junction bases outside the gene matches: 8. Germline V CDR1 and CDR2: SGHNT, YYREEE (reference sequence). CDR3 loop: CASSATGSRNSPLHF. CDR3 DNA sequence: TGTGCCAGCAGCGCGACAGGGAGTAGGAATTCACCCCTCCACTTT.

The V gene is TRBV28, the J gene TRBJ1-5; no definite D call. In germline, CDR1 is MDHEN, CDR2 SYDVKM. The CDR3 totals 17 residues. V lost 5 bases and J 1 base, leaving 18 bases between the germline ends. The CDR3 sequence is CASSRPGGLPSNQPQHF. In nucleotides, the CDR3 is TGTGCCAGCAGTAGGCCGGGAGGCCTCCCCAGCAATCAGCCCCAGCATTTT.

The chain couples TRBV7-2 to TRBJ1-3; D gene unclear. Trimming cost V 2 bases and J 0 bases, with 11 bases left between them. The CDR3 covers 16 residues. Looked up from germline, CDR1 is SGHTA and CDR2 is FQGNSA. The CDR3, as DNA: TGTGCCAGCAGCTTACAGGTCACCAGCTCTGGAAACACCATATATTTT. It specifies CASSLQVTSSGNTIYF.

This clone turned up a few times. The V gene is TRBV7-3, the J gene TRBJ1-1; maybe TRBD1 (5 bases). This CDR3 has 15 residues. From germline, CDR1 is SGHTA and CDR2 FQGTGA. Trimming removed 1 base at V and 4 bases at J, with 13 bases between. CDR3 DNA: TGTGCCAGCAGCTTAAAAGGCAGGGATGGCACTGAAGCTTTCTTT. Its protein product is CASSLKGRDGTEAFF.

This clone was picked up a small number of times. The chain joins TRBV5-4 to TRBJ2-5; possible D gene TRBD1, 6 bases. Trimming removed 0 bases from V and 3 bases from J, with 6 bases in between. The CDR3 spans 13 residues. Germline loops: CDR1 SGHNT, CDR2 YYREEE (reference sequence). The CDR3 bases are TGTGCCAGCAGCTTGGGGACAGAAGAGACCCAGTACTTC. Translating it yields CASSLGTEETQYF.

This clone was counted a few times. V usage is TRBV15 and J usage is TRBJ2-2, with TRBD2 identical over 11 bases. The junction had 4 bases not matched to a gene; V was cut back by 7 bases and J by 3 bases. Germline CDR1 LNHNV, CDR2 YYDKDF (reference sequence). The length of the CDR3 is 15 residues. CDR3 amino acids: CATTTSGRYTGELFF. The CDR3 region has the DNA TGTGCCACCACTACTAGCGGGAGATACACCGGGGAGCTGTTTTTT.